The present entry profiles one T cell receptor (beta chain) with its context. Its specificity is unknown. Losses at the gene ends were 2 bases for V and 9 bases for J; bases not matched to a gene: 16. The CDR3 contains 17 residues. Germline CDR1 MDHEN, CDR2 SYDVKM. The protocol was immunoSEQ multiplex PCR, while the TCRdb copy is restricted to in-frame clones and leaves out a portion. The sample has tens of thousands of clones, 75% to 90% seen once. These data belong to a study of graft-versus-host responses after intestinal transplantation. Overall study context: After anti-thymocyte globulin induction, recipients took tacrolimus and steroids for approximately three years.

Sequences were derived from unstimulated CD4+ T cells sorted from spleen or lymph node cells, sampled before transplant. This clonotype originated in a human donor who was the organ donor for an intestinal transplant. The chain recombines TRBV28 with TRBJ2-1; 7 nucleotides agree with TRBD1. The CDR3 loop reads CASSLDAITGVTGEQFF. The CDR3 nucleotides read TGTGCCAGCAGTTTAGACGCTATTACAGGGGTGACGGGTGAGCAGTTCTTC.